The present T cell receptor (beta chain) was sequenced within a study of CD8+CD57+ T cells in acquired aplastic anemia. About the research overall: Each DNA sample taken from sorted CD4+ and CD8+ cells came to about 3 ug on average.

Genomic DNA acted as the template from which TCR beta VDJ combination and CDR3 sequence profiling were carried out. From the reads, TCRdb called clonotypes with MiXCR, one entry per CDR3 protein. This table has about 190,000 distinct CDR3 sequences, less than 65% appearing once. Study-wide results and caveats: Approximately 30 CD8+ CDR3 sequences were shared between patients and controls.

This clonotype was recorded at least ten times. The antigen is not known. This CDR3 region has 13 residues. Trimming took off 1 base at V and 10 bases at J, with 8 bases between the two ends. Germline V CDR1 and CDR2: SGHDN, FVKESK. The genes are TRBV14 and TRBJ1-6; D remains ambiguous. Specimen: sorted CD4+, CD8+, or CD8+CD57+ T cells (not recorded which) from PBMCs. This TCR was recovered from a human donor in good health, serving as a control. CDR3 sequence (DNA): TGTGCCAGCAGCCAAGCCCTCAACTCACCCCTCCACTTT. Translating gives CASSQALNSPLHF.